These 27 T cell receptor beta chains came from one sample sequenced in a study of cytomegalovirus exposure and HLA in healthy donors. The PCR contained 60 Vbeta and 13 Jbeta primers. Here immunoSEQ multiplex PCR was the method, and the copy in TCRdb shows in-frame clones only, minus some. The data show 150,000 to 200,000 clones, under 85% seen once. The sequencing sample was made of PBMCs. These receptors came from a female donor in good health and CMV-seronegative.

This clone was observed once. The CDR3 loop is CAWSLGGDEAFF. The CDR3 DNA sequence: TGTGCCTGGAGTTTGGGTGGAGATGAAGCTTTCTTT. The chain is built from TRBV30 and TRBJ1-1; D not resolved. V lost 2 bases and J 7 bases, leaving 11 bases between the germline ends. This CDR3 region has 12 residues. CDR1 and CDR2 from the germline V gene are GTSNPN and SVGIG (reference sequence).

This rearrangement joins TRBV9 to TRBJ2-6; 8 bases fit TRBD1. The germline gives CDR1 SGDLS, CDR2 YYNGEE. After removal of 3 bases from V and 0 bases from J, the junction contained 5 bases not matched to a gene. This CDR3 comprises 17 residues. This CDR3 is CASSERTGSSGANVLTF. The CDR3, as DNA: TGTGCCAGCAGCGAGCGGACAGGGAGCTCTGGGGCCAACGTCCTGACTTTC.

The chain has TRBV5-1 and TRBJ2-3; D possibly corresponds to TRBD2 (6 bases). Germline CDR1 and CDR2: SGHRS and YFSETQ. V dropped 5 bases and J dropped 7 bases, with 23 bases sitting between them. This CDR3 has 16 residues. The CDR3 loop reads CASSDENYGTLYTQYF. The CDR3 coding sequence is TGCGCCAGCAGTGACGAAAACTATGGGACTTTGTATACGCAGTATTTT.

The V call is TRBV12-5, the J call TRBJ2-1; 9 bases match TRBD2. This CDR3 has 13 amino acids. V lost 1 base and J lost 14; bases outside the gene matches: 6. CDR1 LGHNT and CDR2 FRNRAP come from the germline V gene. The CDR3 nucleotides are TGTGCTAGTGGTTTGGGGCGGGAGGGCGAGGAGTTCTTC. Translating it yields CASGLGREGEEFF.

The CDR3 loop reads CASGNIAGGITDTQYF. The CDR3 coding sequence is TGCGCCAGCGGAAACATAGCGGGAGGAATAACAGATACGCAGTATTTT. The chain combines TRBV5-1 with TRBJ2-3, with 10 positions matching TRBD2. This CDR3 region has 16 residues. The V gene end was trimmed by 7 bases and the J gene end by 3 bases; junction bases not matched to a gene: 11. Germline CDR1 and CDR2: SGHRS and YFSETQ.

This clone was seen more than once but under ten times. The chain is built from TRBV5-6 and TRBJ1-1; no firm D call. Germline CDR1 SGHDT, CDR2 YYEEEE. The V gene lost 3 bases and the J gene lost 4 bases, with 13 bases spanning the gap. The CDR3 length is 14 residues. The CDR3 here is CASSYGSGSTEAFF. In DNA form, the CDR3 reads TGTGCCAGCAGCTACGGTTCCGGGTCCACTGAAGCTTTCTTT.

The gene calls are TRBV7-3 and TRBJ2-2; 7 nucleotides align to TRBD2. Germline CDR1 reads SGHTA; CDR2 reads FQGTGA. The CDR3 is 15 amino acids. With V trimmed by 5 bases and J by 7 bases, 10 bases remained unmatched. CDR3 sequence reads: CASSPWRGWSGELFF. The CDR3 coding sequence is TGTGCCAGCAGCCCCTGGCGGGGGTGGAGCGGGGAGCTGTTTTTT.

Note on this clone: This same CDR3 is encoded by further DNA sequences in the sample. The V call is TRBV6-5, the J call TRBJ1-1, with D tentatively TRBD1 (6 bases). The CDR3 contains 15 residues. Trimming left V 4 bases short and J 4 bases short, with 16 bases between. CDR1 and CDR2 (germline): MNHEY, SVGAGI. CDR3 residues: CASSSSRGRGTEAFF. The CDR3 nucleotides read TGTGCCAGCAGTTCCAGTCGGGGCAGGGGCACTGAAGCTTTCTTT.

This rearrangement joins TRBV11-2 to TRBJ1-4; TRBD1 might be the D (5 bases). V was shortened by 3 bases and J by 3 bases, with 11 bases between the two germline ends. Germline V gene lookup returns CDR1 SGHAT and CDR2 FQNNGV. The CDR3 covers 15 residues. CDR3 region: CASSFKTAANEKLFF. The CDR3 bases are TGTGCCAGCAGCTTTAAGACAGCAGCTAATGAAAAACTGTTTTTT. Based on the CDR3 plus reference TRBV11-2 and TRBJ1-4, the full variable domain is EAGVAQSPRYKIIEKRQSVAFWCNPISGHATLYWYQQILGQGPKLLIQFQNNGVVDDSQLPKDRFSAERLKGVDSTLKIQPAKLEDSAVYLCASSFKTAANEKLFFGSGTQLSVL.

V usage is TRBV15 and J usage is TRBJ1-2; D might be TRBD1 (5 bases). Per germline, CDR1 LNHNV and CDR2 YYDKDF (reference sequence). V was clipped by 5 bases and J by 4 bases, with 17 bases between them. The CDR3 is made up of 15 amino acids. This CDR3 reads CATSRKGRGTYGYTF. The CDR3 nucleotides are TGTGCCACCAGCCGTAAAGGGAGGGGAACCTATGGCTACACCTTC.

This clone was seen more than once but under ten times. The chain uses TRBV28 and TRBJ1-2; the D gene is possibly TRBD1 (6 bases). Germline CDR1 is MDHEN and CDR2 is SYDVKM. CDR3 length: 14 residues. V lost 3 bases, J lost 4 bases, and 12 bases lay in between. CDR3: CASSFRDTFYGYTF. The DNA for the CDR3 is TGTGCCAGCAGTTTCAGGGACACCTTCTATGGCTACACCTTC.

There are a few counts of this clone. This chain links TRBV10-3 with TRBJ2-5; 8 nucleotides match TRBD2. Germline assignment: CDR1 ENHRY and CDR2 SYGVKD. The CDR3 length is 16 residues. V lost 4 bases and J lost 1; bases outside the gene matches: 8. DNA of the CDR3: TGTGCCATCAGTGGGGCCGCCACTAGCGGCCAAGAGACCCAGTACTTC. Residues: CAISGAATSGQETQYF.

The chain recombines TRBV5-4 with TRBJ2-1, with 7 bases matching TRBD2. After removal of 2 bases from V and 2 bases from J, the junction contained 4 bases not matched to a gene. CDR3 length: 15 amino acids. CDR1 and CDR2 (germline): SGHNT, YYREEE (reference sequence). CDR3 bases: TGTGCCAGCAGCTTTGAAAGCGGGACCTACAATGAGCAGTTCTTC. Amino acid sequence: CASSFESGTYNEQFF.

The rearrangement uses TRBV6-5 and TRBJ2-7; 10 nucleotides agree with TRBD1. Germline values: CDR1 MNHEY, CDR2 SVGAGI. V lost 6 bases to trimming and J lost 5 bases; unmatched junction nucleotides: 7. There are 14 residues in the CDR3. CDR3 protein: CASSPGTGVDEQYF. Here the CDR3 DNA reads TGTGCCAGCAGCCCCGGGACAGGGGTTGACGAGCAGTACTTC.

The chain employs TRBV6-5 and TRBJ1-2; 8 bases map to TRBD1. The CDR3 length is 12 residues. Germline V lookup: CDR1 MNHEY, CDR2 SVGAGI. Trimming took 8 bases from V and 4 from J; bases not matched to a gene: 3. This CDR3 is CASGQGFYGYTF. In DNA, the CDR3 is TGTGCCAGCGGACAGGGTTTCTATGGCTACACCTTC.

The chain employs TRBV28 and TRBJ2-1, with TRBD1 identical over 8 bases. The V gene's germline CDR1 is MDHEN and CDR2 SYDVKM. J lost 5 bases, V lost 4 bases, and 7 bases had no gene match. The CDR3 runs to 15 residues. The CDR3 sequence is CASSSTGGGHNEQFF. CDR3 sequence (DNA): TGTGCCAGCAGTTCTACAGGGGGAGGTCACAATGAGCAGTTCTTC. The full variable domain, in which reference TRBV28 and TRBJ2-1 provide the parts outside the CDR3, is DVKVTQSSRYLVKRTGEKVFLECVQDMDHENMFWYRQDPGLGLRLIYFSYDVKMKEKGDIPEGYSVSREKKERFSLILESASTNQTSMYLCASSSTGGGHNEQFFGPGTRLTVL.

DNA of the CDR3: TGTGCCAGCAGTGACCCAAAATTACGGGACCTTTTTACGCGGGAGACCCAGTACTTC. It encodes CASSDPKLRDLFTRETQYF. The rearrangement uses TRBV6-4 and TRBJ2-7; D could derive from TRBD1 or TRBD2 (5 bases each). The J call may be faulty, since TRBJ2-5 better matches the DNA end. The CDR3 totals 19 residues. CDR1 is MRHNA and CDR2 is SNTAGT in the germline V gene.

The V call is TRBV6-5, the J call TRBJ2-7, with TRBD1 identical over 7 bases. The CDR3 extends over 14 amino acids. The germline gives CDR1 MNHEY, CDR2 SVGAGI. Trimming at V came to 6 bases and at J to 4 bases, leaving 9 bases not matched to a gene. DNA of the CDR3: TGTGCCAGCAGCATACAGGGGACCAAATACGAGCAGTACTTC. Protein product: CASSIQGTKYEQYF.

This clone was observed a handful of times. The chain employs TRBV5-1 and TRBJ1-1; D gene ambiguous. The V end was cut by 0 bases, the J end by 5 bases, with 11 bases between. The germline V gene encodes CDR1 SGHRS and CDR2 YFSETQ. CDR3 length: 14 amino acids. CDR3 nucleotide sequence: TGCGCCAGCAGCTTGGGAGAAGCTTATACTGAAGCTTTCTTT. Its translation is CASSLGEAYTEAFF.

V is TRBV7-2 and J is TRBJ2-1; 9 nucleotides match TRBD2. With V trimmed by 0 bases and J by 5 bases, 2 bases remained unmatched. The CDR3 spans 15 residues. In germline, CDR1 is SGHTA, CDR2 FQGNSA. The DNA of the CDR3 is TGTGCCAGCAGCTTAGCGGGACTAGCCCACAATGAGCAGTTCTTC. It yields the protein CASSLAGLAHNEQFF.

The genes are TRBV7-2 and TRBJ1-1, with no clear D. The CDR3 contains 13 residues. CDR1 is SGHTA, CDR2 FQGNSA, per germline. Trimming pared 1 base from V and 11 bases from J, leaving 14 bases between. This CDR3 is CASSLEAGRRAFF. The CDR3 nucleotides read TGTGCCAGCAGCTTAGAGGCGGGGAGGAGGGCTTTCTTT. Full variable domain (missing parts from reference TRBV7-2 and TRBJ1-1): GAGVSQSPSNKVTEKGKDVELRCDPISGHTALYWYRQSLGQGLEFLIYFQGNSAPDKSGLPSDRFSAERTGGSVSTLTIQRTQQEDSAVYLCASSLEAGRRAFFGQGTRLTVV.

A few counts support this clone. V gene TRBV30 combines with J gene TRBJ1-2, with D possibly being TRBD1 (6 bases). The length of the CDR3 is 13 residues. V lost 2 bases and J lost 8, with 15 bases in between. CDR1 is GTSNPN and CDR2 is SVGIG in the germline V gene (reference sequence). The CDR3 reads CAWSSGTLGGYTF. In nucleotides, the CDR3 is TGTGCCTGGAGTTCGGGGACACTCGGGGGCTACACCTTC.

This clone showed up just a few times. The CDR3 DNA sequence: TGTGCCAGCAGTTACTCCGGACAGGGGATCGTGGGGGGCTACACCTTC. Amino acid sequence: CASSYSGQGIVGGYTF. The chain is built from TRBV6-5 and TRBJ1-2; 9 nucleotides agree with TRBD1. Germline CDR1 is MNHEY and CDR2 is SVGAGI. This CDR3 has 16 amino acids. The V and J ends lost 0 bases and 8 bases, in that order; junction bases with no gene match: 10.

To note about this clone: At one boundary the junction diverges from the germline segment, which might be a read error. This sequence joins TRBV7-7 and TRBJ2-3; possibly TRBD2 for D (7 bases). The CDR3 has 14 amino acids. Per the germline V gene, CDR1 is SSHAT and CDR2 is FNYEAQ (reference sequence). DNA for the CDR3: TGTGCTAGCAGCTTGGGGAGGGGGGCAGATACGCAGTATTTT. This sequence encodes CASSLGRGADTQYF. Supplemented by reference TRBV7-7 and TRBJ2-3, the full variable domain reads GAGVSQSPRYKVTKRGQDVTLRCDPISSHATLYWYQQALGQGPEFLTYFNYEAQPDKSGLPSDRFSAERPEGSISTLTIQRTEQRDSAMYRCASSLGRGADTQYFGPGTRLTVL.

CDR3: CASSLRDRGYTGELFF. CDR3 sequence (DNA): TGTGCCAGCAGTCTCCGGGACAGGGGGTACACCGGGGAGCTGTTTTTT. The chain links TRBV28 to TRBJ2-2; TRBD1 matches 11 bases. This CDR3 comprises 16 residues. Germline V gives CDR1 MDHEN, CDR2 SYDVKM. The junction had 5 bases not matched to a gene; V was cut back by 5 bases and J by 3 bases.

CDR3 in amino acids: CASSPQTGVYGYTF. DNA for the CDR3: TGTGCCAGTAGTCCACAGACAGGGGTCTATGGCTACACCTTC. This chain uses TRBV19 with TRBJ1-2; TRBD1 agrees at 8 bases. V lost 5 bases, J lost 4 bases, and 6 bases stayed unmatched. Germline assignment: CDR1 LNHDA and CDR2 SQIVND (reference sequence). The CDR3 runs 14 residues.

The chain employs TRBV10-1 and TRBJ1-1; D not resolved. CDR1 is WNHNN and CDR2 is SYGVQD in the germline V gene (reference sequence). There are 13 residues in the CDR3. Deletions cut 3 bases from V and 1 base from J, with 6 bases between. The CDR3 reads CASSDHGNTEAFF. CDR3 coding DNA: TGCGCCAGCAGTGACCACGGGAACACTGAAGCTTTCTTT.